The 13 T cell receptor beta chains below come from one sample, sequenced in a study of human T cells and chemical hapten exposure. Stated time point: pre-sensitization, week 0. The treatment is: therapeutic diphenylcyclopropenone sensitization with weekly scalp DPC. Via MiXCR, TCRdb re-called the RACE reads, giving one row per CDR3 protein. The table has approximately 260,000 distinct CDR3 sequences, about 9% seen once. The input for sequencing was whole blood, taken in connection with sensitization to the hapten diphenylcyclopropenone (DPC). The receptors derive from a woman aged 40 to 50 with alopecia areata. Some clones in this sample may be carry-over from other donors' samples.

Written as DNA, the CDR3 is TGTGCCAGCAGTTACGGGGAAATCTACGAGCAGTACTTC. It specifies CASSYGEIYEQYF. The rearrangement links TRBV6-2 or TRBV6-3 to TRBJ2-7, with unresolved D. This CDR3 is 13 amino acids long. Trimming removed 2 bases from V and 3 bases from J, with 8 bases in between. Germline CDR1 reads MNHEY; CDR2 reads SVGEGT.

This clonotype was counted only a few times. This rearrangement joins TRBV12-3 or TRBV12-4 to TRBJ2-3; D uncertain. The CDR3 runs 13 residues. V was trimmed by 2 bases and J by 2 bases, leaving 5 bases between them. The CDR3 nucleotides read TGTGCCAGCAGTTTACACAACACAGATACGCAGTATTTT. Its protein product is CASSLHNTDTQYF.

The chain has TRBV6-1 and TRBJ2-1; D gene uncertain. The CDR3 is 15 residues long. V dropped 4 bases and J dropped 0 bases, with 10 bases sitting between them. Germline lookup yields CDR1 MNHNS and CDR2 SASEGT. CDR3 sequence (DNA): TGTGCCAGCAGTGGGTACTTCGCCTCCTACAATGAGCAGTTCTTC. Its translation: CASSGYFASYNEQFF.

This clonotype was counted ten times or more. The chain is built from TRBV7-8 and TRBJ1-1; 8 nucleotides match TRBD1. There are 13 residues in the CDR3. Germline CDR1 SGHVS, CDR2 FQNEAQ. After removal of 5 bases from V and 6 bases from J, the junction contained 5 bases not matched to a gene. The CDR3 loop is CASSRDRGAEAFF. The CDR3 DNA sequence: TGTGCCAGCAGCAGAGACAGGGGCGCTGAAGCTTTCTTT.

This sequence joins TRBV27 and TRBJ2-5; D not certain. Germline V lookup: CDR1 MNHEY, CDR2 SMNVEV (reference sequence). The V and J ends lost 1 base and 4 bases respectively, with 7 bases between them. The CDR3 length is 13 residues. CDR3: CASSLFLSETQYF. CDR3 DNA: TGTGCCAGCAGTTTATTCCTATCAGAGACCCAGTACTTC.

The CDR3 DNA reads as TGTGCCAGCAGCTTAGAGGTAGGACAGCCAAATCAGCCCCAGCATTTT. Amino acid sequence: CASSLEVGQPNQPQHF. V gene TRBV7-2 combines with J gene TRBJ1-5; perhaps TRBD1 as D (6 bases). V was trimmed by 1 base and J by 4 bases, leaving 14 bases between them. Germline V gene sequence: CDR1 SGHTA, CDR2 FQGNSA. The CDR3 totals 16 residues.

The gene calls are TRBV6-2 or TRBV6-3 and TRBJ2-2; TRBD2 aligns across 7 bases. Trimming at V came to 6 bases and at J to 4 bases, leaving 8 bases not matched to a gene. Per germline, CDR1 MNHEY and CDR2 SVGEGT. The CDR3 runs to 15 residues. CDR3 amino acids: CASSPPSGITGELFF. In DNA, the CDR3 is TGTGCCAGCAGCCCACCTAGCGGAATCACCGGGGAGCTGTTTTTT.

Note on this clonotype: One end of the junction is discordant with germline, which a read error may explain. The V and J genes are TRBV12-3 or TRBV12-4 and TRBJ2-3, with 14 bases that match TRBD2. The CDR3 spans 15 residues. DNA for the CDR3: TGTGCCAGCAGCCGGACTAGCGGGAGGATAGATACGCGGTATTTT. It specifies CASSRTSGRIDTRYF.

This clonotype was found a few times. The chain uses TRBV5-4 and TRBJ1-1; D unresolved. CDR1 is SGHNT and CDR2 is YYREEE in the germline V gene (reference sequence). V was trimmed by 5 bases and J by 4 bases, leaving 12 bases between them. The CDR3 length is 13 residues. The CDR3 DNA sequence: TGTGCCAGCAGTACCCCCCTTCTCACTGAAGCTTTCTTT. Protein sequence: CASSTPLLTEAFF.

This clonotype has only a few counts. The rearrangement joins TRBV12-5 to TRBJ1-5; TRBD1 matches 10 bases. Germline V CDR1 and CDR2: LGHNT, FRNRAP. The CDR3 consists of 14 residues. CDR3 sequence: CALRQGAGNQPQHF. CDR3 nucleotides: TGTGCGTTAAGACAGGGGGCCGGCAATCAGCCCCAGCATTTT.

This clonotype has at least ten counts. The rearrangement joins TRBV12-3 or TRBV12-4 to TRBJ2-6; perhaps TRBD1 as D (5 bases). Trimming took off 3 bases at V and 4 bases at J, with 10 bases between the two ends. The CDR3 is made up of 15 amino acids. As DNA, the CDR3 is TGTGCCAGCAGTTTTGGGGCGGCCGGGGCCAACGTCCTGACTTTC. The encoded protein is CASSFGAAGANVLTF.

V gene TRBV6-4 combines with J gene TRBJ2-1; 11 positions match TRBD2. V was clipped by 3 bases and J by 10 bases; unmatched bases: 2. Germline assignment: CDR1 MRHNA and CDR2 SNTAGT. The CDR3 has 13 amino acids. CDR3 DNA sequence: TGTGCCAGCAGTGAGGGACTAGCGGCCGAGCAGTTCTTC. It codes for CASSEGLAAEQFF.

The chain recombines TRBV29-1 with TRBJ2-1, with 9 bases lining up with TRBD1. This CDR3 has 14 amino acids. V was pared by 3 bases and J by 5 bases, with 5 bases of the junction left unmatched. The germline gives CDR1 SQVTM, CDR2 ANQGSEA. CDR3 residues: CSVDARDRDNEQFF. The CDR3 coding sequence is TGCAGCGTTGACGCCAGGGACAGGGACAATGAGCAGTTCTTC.